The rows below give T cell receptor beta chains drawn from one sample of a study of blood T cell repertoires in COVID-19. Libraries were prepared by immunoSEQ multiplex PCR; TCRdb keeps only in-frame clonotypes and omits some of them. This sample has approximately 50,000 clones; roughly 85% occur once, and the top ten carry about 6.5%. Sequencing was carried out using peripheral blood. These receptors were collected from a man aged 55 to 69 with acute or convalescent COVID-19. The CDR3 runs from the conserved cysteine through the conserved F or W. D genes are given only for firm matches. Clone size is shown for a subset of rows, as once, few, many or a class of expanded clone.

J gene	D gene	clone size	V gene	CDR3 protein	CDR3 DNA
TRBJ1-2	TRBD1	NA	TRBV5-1	CASSMDRASNYGYTF	TGCGCCAGCAGCATGGACAGGGCCTCGAACTATGGCTACACCTTC
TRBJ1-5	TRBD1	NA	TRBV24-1	CATSDTRGHQPQHF	TGTGCCACCAGTGATACCAGGGGGCATCAGCCCCAGCATTTT
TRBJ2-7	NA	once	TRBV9	CASSPGLAGYEQYF	TGTGCCAGCAGCCCTGGGCTAGCTGGTTACGAGCAGTACTTC
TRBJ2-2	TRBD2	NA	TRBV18	CASSLGLDFGELFF	TGTGCCAGCTCACTCGGACTAGATTTCGGGGAGCTGTTTTTT
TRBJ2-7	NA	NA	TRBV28	CASSGRQESYEQYF	TGTGCCAGCAGCGGGCGACAGGAGTCCTACGAGCAGTACTTC
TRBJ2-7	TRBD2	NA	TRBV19	CASRNLAGANHEQYF	TGTGCCAGTAGGAATTTAGCGGGAGCGAATCACGAGCAGTACTTC
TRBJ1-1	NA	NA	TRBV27	CASRVGGNTEAFF	TGTGCCAGCAGAGTCGGGGGGAACACTGAAGCTTTCTTT
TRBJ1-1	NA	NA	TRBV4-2	CASSYGAAGTEAFF	TGTGCCAGCAGCTATGGGGCGGCCGGCACTGAAGCTTTCTTT
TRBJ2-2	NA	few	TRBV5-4	CASSFRGNTGELFF	TGTGCCAGCAGCTTCCGGGGGAACACCGGGGAGCTGTTTTTT
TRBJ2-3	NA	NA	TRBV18	CASSPRDTLTDTQYF	TGTGCCAGCTCACCAAGGGACACCCTCACAGATACGCAGTATTTT
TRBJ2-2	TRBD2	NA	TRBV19	CASSIDPGGGTGELFF	TGTGCCAGTAGTATCGACCCGGGAGGGGGGACCGGGGAGCTGTTTTTT
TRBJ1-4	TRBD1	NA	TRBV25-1	CASSERTGAINEKLFF	TGTGCCAGCAGTGAGAGGACAGGGGCAATTAATGAAAAACTGTTTTTT
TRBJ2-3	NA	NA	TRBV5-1	CASSSSTGTDTQYF	TGCGCCAGCAGCTCTTCGACAGGCACAGATACGCAGTATTTT
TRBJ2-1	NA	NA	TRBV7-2	CASSFSGPGGYNEQFF	TGTGCCAGCAGCTTTAGCGGTCCTGGGGGCTACAATGAGCAGTTCTTC
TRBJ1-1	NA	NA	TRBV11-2	CASSLGGGRMNTEAFF	TGTGCCAGCAGCTTAGGAGGGGGAAGAATGAACACTGAAGCTTTCTTT
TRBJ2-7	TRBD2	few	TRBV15	CATSRGLAGDEQYF	TGTGCCACCAGCAGAGGACTAGCGGGAGACGAGCAGTACTTC
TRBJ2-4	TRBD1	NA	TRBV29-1	CSVDDGQGLAKNIQYF	TGCAGCGTTGATGACGGACAGGGCTTAGCCAAAAACATTCAGTACTTC
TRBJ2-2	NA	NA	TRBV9	CASSPEGGTGELFF	TGTGCCAGCAGCCCCGAGGGTGGCACCGGGGAGCTGTTTTTT
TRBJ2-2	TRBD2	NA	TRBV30	CAWRGLAGGVTGELFF	TGTGCCTGGAGGGGACTAGCGGGAGGGGTCACCGGGGAGCTGTTTTTT
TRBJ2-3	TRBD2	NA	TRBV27	CASSLYAVLADTDTQYF	TGTGCCAGCAGTTTATACGCCGTACTAGCGGACACAGATACGCAGTATTTT
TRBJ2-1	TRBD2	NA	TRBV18	CASSFGTTSYNEQFF	TGTGCCAGCTCATTCGGGACTACCTCCTACAATGAGCAGTTCTTC
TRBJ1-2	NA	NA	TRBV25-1	CASSVGGRRGYTF	TGTGCCAGCAGTGTGGGGGGGCGGCGTGGCTACACCTTC
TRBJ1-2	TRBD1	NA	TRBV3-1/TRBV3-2	CASSQVGLAGGNGYTF	TGTGCCAGCAGCCAAGTTGGCTTGGCAGGGGGCAACGGCTACACCTTC
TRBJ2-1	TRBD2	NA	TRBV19	CASSSSGHNEQFF	TGTGCCAGTAGTTCTAGCGGTCACAATGAGCAGTTCTTC
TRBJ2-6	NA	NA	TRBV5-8	CASSLSLLSSGANVLTF	TGTGCCAGCAGCTTGTCGCTGTTGAGCTCTGGGGCCAACGTCCTGACTTTC
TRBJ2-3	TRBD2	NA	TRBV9	CASSAPGLAGDTQYF	TGTGCCAGCAGCGCCCCGGGACTAGCCGGGGATACGCAGTATTTT
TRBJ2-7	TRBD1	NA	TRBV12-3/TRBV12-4	CASSLDRGLEQYF	TGTGCCAGCAGCCTAGACAGGGGGCTTGAGCAGTACTTC
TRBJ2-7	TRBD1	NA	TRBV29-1	CSVVRQGAFYEQYF	TGCAGCGTTGTCCGCCAGGGGGCTTTCTACGAGCAGTACTTC
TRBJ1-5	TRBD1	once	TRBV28	CASSLFRGRIFVGNQPQHF	TGTGCCAGCAGTTTATTTAGGGGGCGCATTTTTGTTGGCAATCAGCCCCAGCATTTT
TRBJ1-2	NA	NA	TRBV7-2	CASTEQGLNYGYTF	TGTGCCAGCACCGAACAGGGCCTTAACTATGGCTACACCTTC
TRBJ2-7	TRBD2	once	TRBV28	CASCTPSGSYEQYF	TGTGCCAGCTGTACCCCCAGCGGGAGCTACGAGCAGTACTTC
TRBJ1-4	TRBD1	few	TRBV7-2	CASSVSGTGVEKLFF	TGTGCCAGCAGCGTATCCGGGACAGGGGTTGAAAAACTGTTTTTT
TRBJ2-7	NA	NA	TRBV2	CASRQQQGEGQYF	TGTGCCAGCCGTCAGCAACAGGGAGAAGGGCAGTACTTC
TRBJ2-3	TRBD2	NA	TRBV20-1	CSADVAGGLYF	TGCAGTGCTGATGTAGCGGGAGGGCTGTATTTT
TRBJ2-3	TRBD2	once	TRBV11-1	CASSSSGGWADTQYF	TGTGCCAGCAGCTCTAGCGGAGGGTGGGCAGATACGCAGTATTTT
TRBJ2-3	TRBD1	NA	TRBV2	CASSGTGVNTQYF	TGTGCCAGCAGTGGGACAGGGGTAAATACGCAGTATTTT
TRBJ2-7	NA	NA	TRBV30	CAFSLGYSYEQYF	TGTGCCTTCTCCCTCGGGTATTCCTACGAGCAGTACTTC
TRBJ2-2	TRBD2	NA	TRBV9	CASSVTSGRATGELFF	TGTGCCAGCAGCGTTACTAGCGGGAGGGCCACCGGGGAGCTGTTTTTT
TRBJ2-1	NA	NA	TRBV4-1	CASSLLGLSYNEQFF	TGCGCCAGCAGCCTTCTAGGCCTCTCCTACAATGAGCAGTTCTTC
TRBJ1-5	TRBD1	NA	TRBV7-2	CASSSRTGNQPQHF	TGTGCCAGCAGCTCCAGGACAGGGAATCAGCCCCAGCATTTT
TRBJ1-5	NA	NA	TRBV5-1	CASSLDRAGPQHF	TGCGCCAGCAGCTTGGACAGGGCTGGGCCCCAGCATTTT
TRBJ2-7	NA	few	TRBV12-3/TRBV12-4	CASSSQGYEQYF	TGTGCCAGCAGTTCCCAGGGCTACGAGCAGTACTTC
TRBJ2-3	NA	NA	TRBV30	CAWSMGDASTDTQYF	TGTGCCTGGAGTATGGGAGACGCTAGCACAGATACGCAGTATTTT
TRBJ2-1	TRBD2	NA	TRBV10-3	CAISEGLAGVNEQFF	TGTGCCATCAGTGAGGGCCTAGCGGGAGTGAATGAGCAGTTCTTC
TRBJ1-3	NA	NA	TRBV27	CASSPSFRDSGNTIYF	TGTGCCAGCAGTCCATCCTTCCGGGACTCTGGAAACACCATATATTTT
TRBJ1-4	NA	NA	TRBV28	CASWGPVGKLFF	TGTGCCTCGTGGGGCCCGGTCGGAAAACTGTTTTTT